This T cell receptor (beta chain) was sequenced in a study of regulatory T cells in long-lasting Graves disease. Researchers made TCR beta libraries by using iRepertoire HTBI primers and running Arm-PCR on CDR3 regions. TCRdb processed the multiplex PCR reads anew with MiXCR; each CDR3 protein has one entry. Among about 530,000 distinct CDR3 sequences listed, around 15% were seen once. Time point here: newly diagnosed GD, antithyroid drugs for less than 3 months. Preparation of the TCR library used RNA extracted from PBMCs. Blood from the periphery, around 9 milliliters in all, was drawn into EDTA tubes. V shed 11 bases and J shed 9 bases, with 29 bases lying between them. The CDR3 length is 16 residues. Germline V gives CDR1 WNHNN, CDR2 SYGVQD (reference sequence). This same sample was also part of a study on T cells in Graves' hyperthyroidism and ophthalmopathy. According to that study: Uncontrolled infection, other autoimmune disease, pregnancy and lactation each barred patients from inclusion. Within blood appeared most thyroid clonotypes that had expanded above 0.001.

J is TRBJ2-1 and V is TRBV10-1; D is possibly TRBD2 (5 bases). This receptor was obtained from a middle-aged woman with Graves disease. The sample consisted of peripheral blood mononuclear cells (PBMCs), taken at new diagnosis, from a patient treated with antithyroid drugs. The DNA for the CDR3 is TGCGCCGCGGGTTCGGACCCCCGGGCCCCAAATAGTGAGCAGTTCTTC. As protein: CAAGSDPRAPNSEQFF.